Each of the 20 T cell receptor beta chains below was sequenced from the same sample in a study of molecular identifiers for immune sequencing clone quantification. MiXCR, applied by TCRdb to the PCR reads, yields one record per CDR3 protein. The table shows under 600,000 distinct CDR3 sequences, with roughly 23% occurring only once. What was sequenced was naive CD8+ T cells from blood, with Jurkat cell RNA spiked in. Indicated subset: FACS-sorted CD8+CD4-CCR7+CD45RA+ naive T cells. These receptors were taken from a human donor in good health. Some libraries in this study had Jurkat cell RNA spiked in.

This clonotype has a count of ten or more. The chain has TRBV30 and TRBJ2-1, with 10 bases lining up with TRBD2. The CDR3 loop spans 14 amino acids. Germline CDR1 reads GTSNPN; CDR2 reads SVGIG (reference sequence). V shed 1 base, J shed 8 bases, and the junction held 5 bases outside the gene matches. The CDR3 bases are TGTGCCTGGAGTGAACTAGCGGGGATAGATGAGCAGTTCTTC. It codes for CAWSELAGIDEQFF.

The gene calls are TRBV6-2 or TRBV6-3 and TRBJ2-7, with 12 bases matching TRBD1. The CDR3 has 15 amino acids. V lost 5 bases, J lost 2 bases, and 4 bases stayed unmatched. Germline V gene sequence: CDR1 MNHEY, CDR2 SVGEGT. CDR3 DNA sequence: TGTGCCAGCAGTGGGACAGGGGGCCTTCCCTACGAGCAGTACTTC. Translation gives CASSGTGGLPYEQYF.

The chain has TRBV11-3 and TRBJ2-7, with D possibly called TRBD1 or TRBD2 (5 bases each). Between the trimmed V and J ends, which lost 5 bases and 3 bases, there was a span of 17 bases. Looked up from germline, CDR1 is SGHNT and CDR2 is YENEEA. There are 15 residues in the CDR3. The DNA for the CDR3 is TGTGCCAGCAGCCTCGGCTGGGGGAGCTTCTACGAGCAGTACTTC. It specifies CASSLGWGSFYEQYF.

With regard to this clonotype: Possible read error: a much larger clone is one base away. This chain links TRBV5-1 with TRBJ2-7; D is perhaps TRBD1 or TRBD2 (5 bases each). This CDR3 has 15 residues. Germline loops: CDR1 SGHRS, CDR2 YFSETQ. The CDR3 bases are TGCGCCAGCAGCTTGGAGGCAGGGTTGATTGGGGAGCAGCACTTC. Amino acid sequence: CASSLEAGLIGEQHF.

The V gene is TRBV7-2, the J gene TRBJ2-7; 9 bases fit TRBD1. Germline V CDR1 and CDR2: SGHTA, FQGNSA. Losses at the gene ends were 5 bases for V and 1 base for J; bases not matched to a gene: 6. The CDR3 extends over 15 amino acids. The CDR3 DNA sequence: TGTGCCAGCAGCACCTGGACAGGGGAATCCTACGAGCAGTACTTC. This encodes CASSTWTGESYEQYF.

A word on this clonotype: This is likely a read error, given that the CDR3 carries no conserved phenylalanine or tryptophan at its end. This rearrangement joins TRBV3-1 to TRBJ1-2; D is unclear. V was shortened by 3 bases and J by 5 bases, with 13 bases between the two germline ends. CDR1 and CDR2 (germline): LGHDT, YNNKEL (reference sequence). The CDR3 contains 14 residues. CDR3 region: CASSHPLREYGYTL. For the CDR3, the DNA is TGTGCCAGCAGCCATCCCCTCAGAGAATATGGCTACACCCTC.

Concerning this clonotype: At one end, the junction sequence differs from germline, possibly due to a read error. CDR3 protein: CASSYFSGVTGGLFF. DNA of the CDR3: TGTGCCAGCAGTTACTTTTCAGGGGTCACCGGGGGGCTGTTTTTT. The V gene is TRBV6-5, the J gene TRBJ2-2; D may correspond to TRBD1 or TRBD2 (6 bases each). Germline V lookup: CDR1 MNHEY, CDR2 SVGAGI. The CDR3 sequence is 15 residues long.

This clonotype was seen at least ten times. The chain carries TRBV6-5 and TRBJ1-5; the D is unclear. The germline CDR1 and CDR2 sequences are MNHEY and SVGAGI. The CDR3 is made up of 13 amino acids. V was cut by 3 bases and J by 3 bases, with 6 bases left in between. Written as DNA, the CDR3 is TGTGCCAGCAGTTATGCATTCAATCAGCCCCAGCATTTT. Amino acid sequence: CASSYAFNQPQHF.

This clonotype was observed many times. The CDR3 DNA is TGTGCCAGCAGCTTACTTTTAGGAGATCAAGAGACCCAGTACTTC. Residues: CASSLLLGDQETQYF. V gene TRBV7-9 combines with J gene TRBJ2-5; no firm D call. There are 15 residues in the CDR3. Germline lookup yields CDR1 SEHNR and CDR2 FQNEAQ (reference sequence). The germline V and J ends were trimmed by 2 bases and 2 bases, with 12 bases remaining between them. The full variable domain, its missing parts supplied by reference TRBV7-9 and TRBJ2-5, is DTGVSQNPRHKITKRGQNVTFRCDPISEHNRLYWYRQTLGQGPEFLTYFQNEAQLEKSRLLSDRFSAERPKGSFSTLEIQRTEQGDSAMYLCASSLLLGDQETQYFGPGTRLLVL.

The DNA for the CDR3 is TGTGCCATCAGGCCATCCAGACGTGCCGATTACGAGCAGTACTTC. Translating gives CAIRPSRRADYEQYF. The V gene is TRBV10-3, the J gene TRBJ2-7; D call uncertain. Trimming took 6 bases from V and 4 from J, leaving 19 bases between them. The CDR3 sequence is 15 residues long. Germline CDR1 and CDR2: ENHRY and SYGVKD.

This clonotype showed up many times. CDR3: CASRQGGQPQHF. DNA of the CDR3: TGTGCCAGTAGACAGGGAGGACAGCCCCAGCATTTT. V usage is TRBV19 and J usage is TRBJ1-5; D possibly corresponds to TRBD1 (6 bases). The CDR3 contains 12 residues. The V end was cut by 6 bases, the J end by 7 bases, with 10 bases between. Germline assignment: CDR1 LNHDA and CDR2 SQIVND (reference sequence). Full variable domain (outside the CDR3, taken from reference TRBV19 and TRBJ1-5): DGGITQSPKYLFRKEGQNVTLSCEQNLNHDAMYWYRQDPGQGLRLIYYSQIVNDFQKGDIAEGYSVSREKKESFPLTVTSAQKNPTAFYLCASRQGGQPQHFGDGTRLSIL.

There are many counts of this clonotype. The chain links TRBV19 to TRBJ2-3; possible D gene TRBD1, 5 bases. Between the trimmed V and J ends, which lost 9 bases and 4 bases, there was a span of 17 bases. The CDR3 is made up of 14 amino acids. Germline loops: CDR1 LNHDA, CDR2 SQIVND (reference sequence). CDR3 DNA sequence: TGTGCCAGCCGAATGGGGCTCGACCCAGATACGCAGTATTTT. This encodes CASRMGLDPDTQYF.

This clonotype was seen a handful of times. A much larger clone lies a single base off, so this may be a read error. Here the CDR3 omits its conserved ending phenylalanine or tryptophan, so a read error is the likely source. This chain connects TRBV29-1 to TRBJ1-1, with D possibly matching TRBD1 (5 bases). Germline V gene data show CDR1 as SQVTM and CDR2 as ANQGSEA. The V end lost 4 bases, the J end lost 7 bases, and 10 bases lay between the germline ends. The CDR3 sequence is 11 residues long. The CDR3: CSVGGGGEAFL. CDR3 sequence (DNA): TGCAGCGTTGGGGGGGGAGGTGAAGCTTTCCTT.

The chain recombines TRBV20-1 with TRBJ2-7; 7 bases are a match to TRBD2. The V gene's germline CDR1 is DFQATT and CDR2 SNEGSKA (reference sequence). The CDR3 sequence is 13 residues long. V was pared by 3 bases and J by 3 bases, with 5 bases of the junction left unmatched. CDR3 loop: CSARGRVDYEQYF. The CDR3 nucleotides read TGCAGTGCTAGGGGGAGGGTTGACTACGAGCAGTACTTC.

The genes are TRBV19 and TRBJ2-3, with TRBD2 identical over 7 bases. Germline-derived CDR1 and CDR2 are LNHDA and SQIVND (reference sequence). The V gene end was trimmed by 1 base and the J gene end by 4 bases; junction bases not matched to a gene: 11. This CDR3 has 17 residues. The CDR3: CASSIVRASGDSDTQYF. The CDR3 DNA reads TGTGCCAGTAGTATAGTTCGGGCTAGCGGAGATTCAGATACGCAGTATTTT.

The chain has TRBV27 and TRBJ2-7; 9 nucleotides align to TRBD1. With 5 bases clipped from V and 7 bases from J, the junction kept 12 bases outside the gene matches. Germline CDR1 and CDR2: MNHEY and SMNVEV (reference sequence). The CDR3 runs to 15 residues. CDR3 sequence: CASSLTGTGSLEQYF. The CDR3 coding sequence is TGTGCCAGCAGTCTGACCGGGACAGGGTCTTTGGAGCAGTACTTC.

Only a few counts were recorded for this clonotype. The rearrangement uses TRBV7-8 and TRBJ1-6; D gene ambiguous. The germline V gene encodes CDR1 SGHVS and CDR2 FQNEAQ. The CDR3 has 17 amino acids. The V end lost 0 bases, the J end lost 7 bases, and 16 bases lay between the germline ends. The CDR3 region is CASSLALGREENSPLHF. DNA for the CDR3: TGTGCCAGCAGCTTAGCCCTAGGGAGGGAGGAAAATTCACCCCTCCACTTT.

There are a few counts of this clonotype. This chain uses TRBV19 with TRBJ1-5, with D perhaps TRBD1 (6 bases). Germline CDR1 LNHDA, CDR2 SQIVND (reference sequence). The V and J ends lost 3 bases and 2 bases respectively, with 11 bases between them. This CDR3 spans 15 amino acids. In nucleotides, the CDR3 is TGTGCCAGTAGTATTGACGCAGGGGGCAATCAGCCCCAGCATTTT. Translation: CASSIDAGGNQPQHF.

This clonotype was seen at least ten times. The chain joins TRBV7-9 to TRBJ1-5, with a weak D call TRBD1 (5 bases). V shed 5 bases and J shed 5 bases, with 16 bases lying between them. The CDR3 loop spans 15 amino acids. Germline assignment: CDR1 SEHNR and CDR2 FQNEAQ (reference sequence). DNA for the CDR3: TGTGCCAGCAGCCCAGGCCAGGGTATCCATCAGCCCCAGCATTTT. Amino acid sequence: CASSPGQGIHQPQHF.

This clonotype was seen once. A clone one base away is much larger, so this may be a read error. The J gene is TRBJ2-7, the V gene TRBV20-1; 8 bases are a match to TRBD1. The CDR3 is 16 residues long. The ends lost 3 bases at V and 6 bases at J; junction bases unmatched: 16. Per germline, CDR1 DFQATT and CDR2 SNEGSKA (reference sequence). The CDR3 DNA is TGCAGTGCTAGGGCCCCAACCGGGGCAGGGGGCTCCGAGCAGTACTTC. This codes for CSARAPTGAGGSEQYF.